This paragraph covers one T cell receptor beta chain sequence. This clone was recorded a few times. This clone's antigen is unknown. Base-call qualities are not available, and no considerably larger clone is one nucleotide away. The data derive from a study of cytomegalovirus exposure and HLA in healthy donors (dated by TCRdb to the late 2010s). Study-level background: An earlier analysis of several hundred of the donors reported 276 Gb of sequence data and 100 million to 130 million unique TCR beta sequences from 150 million to 200 million T cells. About 320 gigabases of sequencing data and 70 million to 100 million unique TCR sequences were included in an early release covering about 700 HLA-typed donors. Of the 398 genotyped donors, about 80% fell in the genetic ancestry cluster associated with self-reported Caucasian donors. The aim of the study was to test whether cataloging public T cell receptors could identify signatures of past pathogen exposure. The study profiled the T cell repertoires of under 850 subjects by immunosequencing and related them to cytomegalovirus serostatus. Along with the roughly 670-subject first cohort, a separate validation cohort of 120 different subjects was used. To predict cytomegalovirus infection status, the study brought together high-throughput TCR immunosequencing, statistical association of individual TCRs with disease status, and machine learning. In a later analysis, previously published TCR beta repertoires from 666 donors were re-analyzed and high-resolution HLA genotyping was added so that TCR occurrence patterns could be studied. Rather than drawing on any new phenotypic data, the later analysis identified candidate immune exposures from TCR beta sequences and the way those sequences occurred across donors. An earlier analysis of 587 of the donors applied high-throughput TCR beta sequencing to assess whether each TCR beta V gene segment acted as functional or pseudogenic. Donor age, sex, ethnicity and CMV serostatus were compiled alongside the repertoire data. Genome-wide SNP genotypes for about 55% of the roughly 670 donors were used in a later genetic analysis, which treated that subset as a discovery cohort. Every repertoire in the discovery cohort had been generated on one and the same sequencing platform. Both class I and class II loci were covered by HLA typing, at four-digit resolution. Typing coverage varied by locus: roughly 620-640 donors for A, B, C, DRB1 and DQB1; 500 to 550 for DQA1; about 600 for DPA1; some 470 for DPB1. Several DR-DQ haplotypes were treated as single units for association and clustering because of strong linkage in the cohort. On average, roughly 240,000 unique TCR beta nucleotide sequences were sequenced per donor among several hundred genotyped donors of the cohort, with about 17% of those sequences being non-productive. What the authors observed across the whole study: Compared with equally common non-associated chains, HLA-associated TCR beta chains in a later analysis were more clonally expanded and had lower generation probabilities. Several of the top co-occurrence clusters appeared to be linked to parvovirus B19, influenza, CMV and Epstein-Barr virus, according to a later analysis. It was suggested by the authors that the approach could potentially be generalized to other disease states and immunological phenotypes. A few of the identified cytomegalovirus-associated TCR beta chains were confirmed in vitro to be specific for cytomegalovirus antigens. Broadly in line with IMGT annotations, most TCR beta V segments showed up in productive rearrangements about 87% or about 30% of the time in an earlier analysis of approximately 600 of the donors. The cohort was sequenced for TCR beta chains only, and without alpha or paired-chain data the features that could be detected were limited. Linkage disequilibrium might explain the correlated functional status among segregating V segments, but an unknown experimental factor could not be ruled out. A further reported finding was that TCR beta sequences accurately predicted the HLA-A and HLA-B alleles for most subjects in the first cohort. The only immune exposure information available for the cohort was CMV serostatus. At a false discovery rate of 0.05, a later analysis linked 15,000 to 20,000 TCR beta sequences to specific HLA alleles. A cluster of highly shared sequence variants was judged likely to represent a technical artifact of the sequencing pipeline. An association between a missense DCLRE1C variant and V-gene and J-gene trimming of TCR beta chains was found in a later genetic analysis and replicated in an independent cohort. The presence/absence analyses assumed that sequencing depth was roughly uniform across donors, and that assumption may not be true. The classifier was reported to diagnose cytomegalovirus status with high specificity and sensitivity in both the original cohort and the validation cohort. Compared with the roughly 670-donor mean, donors in an Asian-associated ancestry cluster had fewer N-insertions in productive TCRs, according to a later genetic analysis. The 87-base-pair reads could not distinguish some IMGT-functional V segments, including TRBV6-2 and TRBV6-3, so those segments were excluded. In the study, some 160 TCR beta chains were listed as associated with cytomegalovirus. The earlier analysis of approximately 590 of the donors excluded 15 to 20 rarely observed V segments, including chromosome 9 orphons, because counts were too low. A later analysis found that most CMV-associated TCR beta chains appeared HLA-restricted, with HLA associations seemingly driven largely by CMV exposure. Most TCR sequences were seen in very few donors, while some public TCRs were found in many individuals. When HLA alleles, especially DR and DQ, strongly co-occurred, attributing TCR associations to individual alleles was difficult. According to a later analysis, TCR association rates differed among HLA loci, with DRB1 alleles showing the most associated TCRs and HLA-C alleles showing the fewest. HLA typing was unavailable for some donors at each locus, so association tests used only the typed subset.

In total, 630 or so healthy bone marrow donors made up the cohort. All cohort members were sampled while nominally healthy, although unrecorded immune exposures were likely present. The donor tested CMV seropositive, placing the donor among the roughly 300 seropositive members of the cohort. A peripheral blood sample was collected from each donor, and TCR beta sequencing was performed on peripheral blood mononuclear cells. Genomic DNA was extracted from the blood cell samples with the Qiagen DNeasy Blood Extraction Kit. The library relied on the immunoSEQ multiplex PCR assay. The multiplex PCR relied on a mix of 60 forward primers for TCR Vbeta segments and 13 reverse primers for TCR Jbeta segments. A multiplex PCR assay on genomic DNA amplified the CDR3 region of rearranged TCR beta genes. The amplified TCR beta libraries were sequenced on the Illumina HiSeq System as 87-base-pair reads. The authors' analysis ran thus. In a later analysis, some 80 million unique TCR beta chains were counted across the approximately 670 repertoires, and about 10 million of these chains were shared by at least two donors. Raw reads were error-corrected and collapsed into unique sequences with a nearest-neighbor algorithm that merged closely related sequences to remove PCR and sequencing errors. V, D and J gene segments were assigned by aligning CDR3 sequences to IMGT reference sequences. For a sequence to be retained, a match of at least six nucleotides to both a V gene segment and a J gene segment was required. A rearrangement was called productive if the CDR3 had no stop codons and remained in frame with V and J, and every other rearrangement was called non-productive. CDR3 was defined according to IMGT convention as the region running from the second conserved V-encoded cysteine to the conserved J-encoded phenylalanine. In an earlier analysis of roughly 610 of the donors, sequences lacking an unambiguous match to a single V gene segment were excluded. An earlier analysis of 450 to 650 of the donors called V segments functional above 56.7% productive rearrangements and segregating when the between-donor standard deviation exceeded 5%. A statistical classification framework was developed to diagnose cytomegalovirus status using the catalog of TCR beta chain sequences. In a later analysis, TCR nucleotide sequences were compared against IMGT/GENE-DB human TR gene sequences so that V and J genes could be assigned. In a later analysis, CDR3 sequences and most-parsimonious VDJ recombination scenarios were assigned using the TCRdist pipeline. In a later analysis, every TCR beta chain was defined by the combination of its CDR3 amino acid sequence and its V-gene family, and reads without a unique V-gene family were dropped. As a way to deal with suspected cross-contamination and a sequencing artifact, a later analysis dropped 592 nucleotide sequences that were highly shared and had low generation probability. For each public chain, a later analysis derived a clonal expansion index from normalized ranks of inferred template counts within each repertoire. In a later analysis, generation probabilities were computed with a VDJ recombination model fitted to out-of-frame rearrangements, and the resulting probabilities were checked against IGoR. In a later analysis, hypergeometric tests were used to score TCR-TCR, TCR-HLA and TCR-CMV co-occurrence, with a repertoire-size bias correction applied to TCR pairs. To estimate false discovery rates, a later analysis permuted the HLA or CMV assignments 20 times. In a later analysis, co-occurring TCRs were grouped using DBSCAN, with TCRdist sequence similarity added in when clustering inside HLA-allele-positive subsets. Repertoires with fewer than 30,000 or more than 120,000 public chains were left out of co-occurrence clustering, as were a handful of repertoires with anomalous nucleotide sharing. TCRdb's version of the immuneACCESS table is confined to in-frame rearrangements and falls short of the full clone set. An unresolved V gene accounts for under half of the shortfall where checked; the remainder is of unknown origin. V and J calls and clone size follow that table, whereas D and trimming were derived from the DNA. The sample includes tens of thousands of clones, with around 76% observed a single time. Jointly, the top ten make up about a fifth of the sample.

Via the germline V gene, CDR1 is SNHLY and CDR2 FYNNEI. From V the trimming removes 8 bases and from J it removes 12 bases, while the gene matches leave 19 bases of the junction unaccounted for. The CDR3 measures 16 amino acids from cysteine to phenylalanine. Of the read, only the CDR3 DNA is kept; its 48 bases are in frame from base 1. The material sequenced was PBMCs. This TCR was sampled from a woman aged 25 to 39 in good health and CMV-seropositive. The chain employs TRBV2 and TRBJ2-1; the central 10 bases match TRBD2. The CDR3 has the sequence CASGAALAGAQVGQFF. The nucleotide sequence is TGTGCCAGCGGAGCCGCCCTAGCGGGAGCTCAAGTCGGGCAGTTCTTC.